Sequencing of this TCR beta chain was carried out in a study of shared clonotypes between healthy human individuals. Study context: Researchers assigned three CD4 naive, three CD4 memory, two CD8 naive and one CD8 memory plate to each donor.

Per the authors' pipeline: ImmunoSEQ gave junction-only sequences without quality scores, so filtering differed. Clones were sequenced by immunoSEQ multiplex PCR, and TCRdb holds only the in-frame ones, with some missing. Clone size and V and J calls were adopted from that table, with D and trimming inferred from the DNA. The sample consists of 1,400,000 or so clones, 98% to 99% of them appearing once. As regards this clone: Its antigen is still unknown.

Points from the study as a whole: Specimens sampled were limited to blood, with tissue repertoires likely differing.

CD4+ cells underwent separation, giving CD45RA+ naive and CD45RA-negative memory subsets. This CDR3 comprises 15 residues. Trimming took 0 bases from V and 6 from J, leaving 12 bases between them. CDR1 and CDR2 (germline): LNHNV, YYDKDF (reference sequence). This sequence originates from a man younger than 40 in good health. V and J are TRBV15 and TRBJ2-1; maybe TRBD1 (6 bases). Sequenced sample: naive CD4+ T cells sorted from blood. Subset specified: CD45RA+ positively selected. The DNA of the CDR3 is TGTGCCACCAGCAGAGATCTCCGACAGGCCAATGAGCAGTTCTTC. This codes for CATSRDLRQANEQFF.